This T cell receptor (beta chain) was found in a study of T cells in Graves' hyperthyroidism and ophthalmopathy. On this clonotype: As yet, its antigen is unknown.

Broader study findings: Blood also carried most thyroid clonotypes expanded above 0.001.

From RNA transcripts, TCR beta CDR3 regions were amplified. HTBI primers drove first-round RT-PCR of the TCR CDR3. MiXCR, run by TCRdb on the multiplex PCR reads, gives a single entry per CDR3 protein. The data show 500,000 to 750,000 distinct CDR3 sequences, approximately 14% seen once. Trimming left V 8 bases short and J 0 bases short, with 8 bases between. Germline CDR1 reads MNHNS; CDR2 reads SASEGT. The CDR3 has 13 residues. Clinical symptoms, serum thyroxine and TRAb, thyroid ultrasound and orbital computed tomography were used for the diagnoses. This clonotype was obtained from a woman aged 30 to 39 with Graves' hyperthyroidism. Sequencing was done on a sample of blood. This sequence joins TRBV6-1 and TRBJ1-5, with no clear D. For the CDR3, the DNA is TGTGCCAGCCAGGACTTTAGCAATCAGCCCCAGCATTTT. It yields the protein CASQDFSNQPQHF.